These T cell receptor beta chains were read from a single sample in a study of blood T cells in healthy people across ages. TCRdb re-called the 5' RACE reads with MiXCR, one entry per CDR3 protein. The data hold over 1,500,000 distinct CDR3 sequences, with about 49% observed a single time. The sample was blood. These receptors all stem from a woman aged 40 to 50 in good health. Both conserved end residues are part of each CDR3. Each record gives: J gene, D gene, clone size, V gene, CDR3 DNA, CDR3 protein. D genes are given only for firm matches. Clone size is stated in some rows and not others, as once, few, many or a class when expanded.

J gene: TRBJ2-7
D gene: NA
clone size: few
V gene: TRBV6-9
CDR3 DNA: TGTGCCAGCAAAGTCTACGAGCAGTACTTC
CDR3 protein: CASKVYEQYF

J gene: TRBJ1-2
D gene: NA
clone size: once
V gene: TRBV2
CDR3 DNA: TGTGCCAGCAGACCAAGCGGGAGTACTAACTATGGCTACACCTTC
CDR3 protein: CASRPSGSTNYGYTF

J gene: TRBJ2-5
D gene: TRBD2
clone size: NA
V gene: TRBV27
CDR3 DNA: TGTGCCAGCAGTCCCAACCCGGACGAGCGGGGCCAAGAGACCCAGTACTTC
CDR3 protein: CASSPNPDERGQETQYF

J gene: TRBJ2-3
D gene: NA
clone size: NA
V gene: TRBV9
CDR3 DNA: TGTGCCAGCAGCGATGAGTGGACCGGTACGCAGTATTTT
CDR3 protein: CASSDEWTGTQYF

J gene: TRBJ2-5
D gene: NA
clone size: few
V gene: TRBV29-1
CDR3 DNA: TGCAGCGTTGCAGGCTCGGGGGATGGTGAGACCCAGTACTTC
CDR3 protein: CSVAGSGDGETQYF

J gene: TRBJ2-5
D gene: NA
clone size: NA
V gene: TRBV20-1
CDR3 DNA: TGCAGTGCTAGAGCCAGCATTGGGGGAGAGACCCAGTACTTC
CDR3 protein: CSARASIGGETQYF

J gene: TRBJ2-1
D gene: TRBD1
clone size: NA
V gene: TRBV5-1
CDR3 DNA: TGCGCCAGCAGCTTGCCGACAGGGGGTTTGAGCTACAATGAGCAGTTCTTC
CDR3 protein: CASSLPTGGLSYNEQFF

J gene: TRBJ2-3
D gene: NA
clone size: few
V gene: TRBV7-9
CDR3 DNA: TGTGCCAGCAGCTTCATTTCCAGGGGAGATACGCAGTATTTT
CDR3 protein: CASSFISRGDTQYF

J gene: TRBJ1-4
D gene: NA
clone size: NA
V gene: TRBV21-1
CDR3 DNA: TGTGCCAGCCACGTCTCGCTCTGTTGGAATGAAAAACTGTTTTTT
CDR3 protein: CASHVSLCWNEKLFF

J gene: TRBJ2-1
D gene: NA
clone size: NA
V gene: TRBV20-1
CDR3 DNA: TGCAGTGCTAAGGTTGACAATGAGCAGTTCTTC
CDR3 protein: CSAKVDNEQFF

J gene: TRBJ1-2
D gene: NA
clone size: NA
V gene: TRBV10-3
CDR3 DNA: TGTGCCATCAGTGATGGGGCGGTGAACTATGGCTACACCTTC
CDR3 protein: CAISDGAVNYGYTF

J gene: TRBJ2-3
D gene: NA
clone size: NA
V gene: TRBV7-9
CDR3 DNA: TGTGCCAGCAGCTTAGCTTCACAATTGAACACAGATACGCAGTATTTT
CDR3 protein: CASSLASQLNTDTQYF

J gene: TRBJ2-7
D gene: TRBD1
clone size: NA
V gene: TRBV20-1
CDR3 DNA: TGCAGTGCTAGAGATCTTGACAGGGGGTACGAGCAGTACTTC
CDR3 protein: CSARDLDRGYEQYF

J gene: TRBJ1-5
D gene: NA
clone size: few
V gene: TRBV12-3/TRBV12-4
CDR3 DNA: TGTGCCAGCAGCCCTGATCGGCGCAATCAGCCCCAGCATTTT
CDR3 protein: CASSPDRRNQPQHF

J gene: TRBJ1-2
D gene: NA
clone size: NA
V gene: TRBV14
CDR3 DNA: TGTGCCAGCAGCCCCGGGGAAGGCCTAGACTATGGCTACACCTTC
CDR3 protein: CASSPGEGLDYGYTF

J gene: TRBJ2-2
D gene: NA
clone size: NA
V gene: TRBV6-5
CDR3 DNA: TGTGCCAGCACCATGACAGTCGGTAGCACCGGGGAGCTGTTTTTT
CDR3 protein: CASTMTVGSTGELFF

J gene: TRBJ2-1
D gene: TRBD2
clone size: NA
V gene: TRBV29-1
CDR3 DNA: TGCAGCGTTGACGGGGGGGACAATGAGCAGTTCTTC
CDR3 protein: CSVDGGDNEQFF

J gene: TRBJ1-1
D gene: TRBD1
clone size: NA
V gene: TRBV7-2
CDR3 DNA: TGTGCCAGCAGCTTAGCGGGTGCAGGGGGCTTTTCGAACACTGAAGCTTTCTTT
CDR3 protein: CASSLAGAGGFSNTEAFF

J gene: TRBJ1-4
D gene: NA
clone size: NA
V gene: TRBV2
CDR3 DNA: TGTGCCAGCCGCCGACAGGAAACTAATGAAAAACTGTTTTTT
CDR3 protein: CASRRQETNEKLFF

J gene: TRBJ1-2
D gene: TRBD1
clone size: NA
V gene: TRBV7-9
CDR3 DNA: TGTGCCAGCAGCTTAGCAGGGGGCGTCGGCTATGGCTACACCTTC
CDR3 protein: CASSLAGGVGYGYTF

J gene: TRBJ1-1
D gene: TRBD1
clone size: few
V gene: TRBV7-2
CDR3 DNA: TGTGCCAGCAGCTCCCGGGACAGGAGAATTGAAGCTTTCTTT
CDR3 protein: CASSSRDRRIEAFF

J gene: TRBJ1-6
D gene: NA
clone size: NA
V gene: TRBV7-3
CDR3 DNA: TGTGCCAGCAGCAGCCAGGGCCCGGGTAATTCACCCCTCCACTTT
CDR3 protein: CASSSQGPGNSPLHF

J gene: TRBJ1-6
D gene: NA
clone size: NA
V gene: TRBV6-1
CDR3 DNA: TGTGCCACTGGACCATATGAGGGTTCACCCCTCCACTTT
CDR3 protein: CATGPYEGSPLHF

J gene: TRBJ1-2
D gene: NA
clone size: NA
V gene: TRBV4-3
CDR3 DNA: TGCGCCAGCAGCCAAGATTGTAACAGGAGATATGGCTACACCTTC
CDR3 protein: CASSQDCNRRYGYTF

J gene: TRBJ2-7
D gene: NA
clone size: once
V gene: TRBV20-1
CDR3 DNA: TGCAGTGCACAGTCCTCCTACGAGCAGTACTTC
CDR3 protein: CSAQSSYEQYF

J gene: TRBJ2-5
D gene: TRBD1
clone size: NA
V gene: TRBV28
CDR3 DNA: TGTGCCAGCAGTGACTTGCGGACAGGAGAGACCCAGTACTTC
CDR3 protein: CASSDLRTGETQYF

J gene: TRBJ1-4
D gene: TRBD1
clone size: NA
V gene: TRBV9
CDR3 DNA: TGTGCCAGCAGCGCCAGCGGACAGGCTGAAAAACTGTTTTTT
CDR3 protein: CASSASGQAEKLFF

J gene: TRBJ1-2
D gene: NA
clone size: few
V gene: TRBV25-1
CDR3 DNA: TGTGCCAGCAGTGAATTAGATACAGGCCGCTATGGCTACACCTTC
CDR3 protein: CASSELDTGRYGYTF

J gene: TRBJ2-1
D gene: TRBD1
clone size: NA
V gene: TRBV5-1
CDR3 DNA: TGCGCCAGCAGAGCCCCCGACAGGGACAATGAGCAGTTCTTC
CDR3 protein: CASRAPDRDNEQFF

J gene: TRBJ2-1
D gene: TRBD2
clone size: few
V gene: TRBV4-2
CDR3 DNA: TGTGCCAGCGGTTTTTTAGCGGGGGGGCCCTACAATGAGCAGTTCTTC
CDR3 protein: CASGFLAGGPYNEQFF

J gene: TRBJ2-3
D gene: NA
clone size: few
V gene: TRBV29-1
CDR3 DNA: TGCAGCGTTGAAGCCCGAACAGATACGCAGTATTTT
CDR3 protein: CSVEARTDTQYF

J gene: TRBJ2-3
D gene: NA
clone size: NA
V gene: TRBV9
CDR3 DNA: TGTGCCAGCGGGTCTGACCCTTGGGGTACGCAGTATTTT
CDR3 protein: CASGSDPWGTQYF

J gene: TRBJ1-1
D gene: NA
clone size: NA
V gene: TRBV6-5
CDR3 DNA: TGTGCCAGCAGTTACCCAACTAAAGAGAACACTGAAGCTTTCTTT
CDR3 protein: CASSYPTKENTEAFF

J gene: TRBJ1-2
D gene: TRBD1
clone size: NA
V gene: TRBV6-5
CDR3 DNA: TGTGCCAGCAGTCCCCGGACAGGAAACGTTGGCTACACCTTC
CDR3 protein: CASSPRTGNVGYTF

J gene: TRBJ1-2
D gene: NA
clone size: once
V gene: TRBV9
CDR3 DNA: TGTGCCAGCAGCGTAGCATTGGGTTTGGAATCCTATGGCTACACCTTC
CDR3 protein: CASSVALGLESYGYTF

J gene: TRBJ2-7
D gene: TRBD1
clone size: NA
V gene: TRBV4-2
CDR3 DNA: TGTGCCAGCAGCCAAGAGAGGGGGACAGCGAGCTCCTACGAGCAGTACTTC
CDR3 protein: CASSQERGTASSYEQYF

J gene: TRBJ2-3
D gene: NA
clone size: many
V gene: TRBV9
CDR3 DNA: TGTGCCAGCAGCCACCCGAACACAGATACGCAGTATTTT
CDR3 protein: CASSHPNTDTQYF

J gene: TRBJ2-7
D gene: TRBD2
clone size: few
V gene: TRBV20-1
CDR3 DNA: TGCAGTGCTAGAGATTTTATAGGGACTAGCTACGAGCAGTACTTC
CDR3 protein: CSARDFIGTSYEQYF

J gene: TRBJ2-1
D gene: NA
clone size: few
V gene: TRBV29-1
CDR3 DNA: TGCAGCGTTGAAGTGCGGGGGCCAAATGAGCAGTTCTTC
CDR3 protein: CSVEVRGPNEQFF

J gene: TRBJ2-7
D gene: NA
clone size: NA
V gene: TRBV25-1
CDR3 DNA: TGTGCCAGCAGTGATCTTATTAGTCGGGGGGCGAGTCCCTACGAGCAGTACTTC
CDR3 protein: CASSDLISRGASPYEQYF

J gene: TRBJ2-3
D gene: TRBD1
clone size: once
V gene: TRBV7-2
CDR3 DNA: TGTGCCAGCAGCTCCACAGGGGCCTTCACAGATACGCAGTATTTT
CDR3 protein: CASSSTGAFTDTQYF

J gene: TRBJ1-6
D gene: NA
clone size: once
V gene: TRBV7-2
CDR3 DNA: TGTGCCAGCTGCCTGGAGTTCTTTAATTCACCCCTCCACTTT
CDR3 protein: CASCLEFFNSPLHF

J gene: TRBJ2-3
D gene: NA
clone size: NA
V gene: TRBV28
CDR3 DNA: TGTGCCAGCAGTTCTCCGGGACCGATCACAGATACGCAGTATTTT
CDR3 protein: CASSSPGPITDTQYF

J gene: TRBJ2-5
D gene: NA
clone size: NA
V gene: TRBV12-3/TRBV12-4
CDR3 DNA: TGTGCCAGCAGTTTTCGCCAGGGTATGGAGACCCAGTACTTC
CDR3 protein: CASSFRQGMETQYF

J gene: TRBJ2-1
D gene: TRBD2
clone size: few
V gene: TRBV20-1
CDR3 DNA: TGCAGTGCTTACCTCGGTCGCGGGGGGGCCGACGAGCAGTTCTTC
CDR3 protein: CSAYLGRGGADEQFF

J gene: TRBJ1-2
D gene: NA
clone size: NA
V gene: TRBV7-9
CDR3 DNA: TGTGCCAGCTTAAGGACGGGGGAGTCCTATGGCTACACCTTC
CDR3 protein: CASLRTGESYGYTF

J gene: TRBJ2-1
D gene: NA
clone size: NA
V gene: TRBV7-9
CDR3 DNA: TGCAGTGGGCCAAAAGAGCAGTTCTTC
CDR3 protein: CSGPKEQFF

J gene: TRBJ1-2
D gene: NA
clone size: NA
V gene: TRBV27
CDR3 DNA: TGTGCCAGCAGTTTCAGGGAGCACTATGGCTACACCTTC
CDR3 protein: CASSFREHYGYTF

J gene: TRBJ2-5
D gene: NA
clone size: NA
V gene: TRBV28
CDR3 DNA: TGTGCCAGCAGTCTCCCGGTGGGGGGGGGCACCGAGACCCAGTACTTC
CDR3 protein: CASSLPVGGGTETQYF

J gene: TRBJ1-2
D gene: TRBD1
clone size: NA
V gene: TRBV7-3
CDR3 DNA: TGTGCCAGCAGCCCCCAAGGGACAGGACCGTATGGCTACACCTTC
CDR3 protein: CASSPQGTGPYGYTF

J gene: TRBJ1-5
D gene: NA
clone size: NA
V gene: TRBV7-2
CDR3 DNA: TGTGCCAGCAGCTGGACGGACGCCAATCAGCCCCAGCATTTT
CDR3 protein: CASSWTDANQPQHF

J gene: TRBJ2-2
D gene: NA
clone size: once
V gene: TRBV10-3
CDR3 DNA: TGTGCCATCAGTGAGGGGGGGGGCAGGTCGGGCACCGGGGAGCTGTTTTTT
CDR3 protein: CAISEGGGRSGTGELFF

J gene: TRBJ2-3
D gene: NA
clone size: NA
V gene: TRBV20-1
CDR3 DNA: TGCAGTGCTCCTATAGATATTTCTAGCACAGATACGCAGTATTTT
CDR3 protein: CSAPIDISSTDTQYF

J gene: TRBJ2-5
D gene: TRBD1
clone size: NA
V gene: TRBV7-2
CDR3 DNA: TGTGCCAGCAGCATACAAACAGGGGGCGTGGAGCAGTACTTC
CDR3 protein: CASSIQTGGVEQYF

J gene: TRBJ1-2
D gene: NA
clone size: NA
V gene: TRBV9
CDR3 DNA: TGTGCCAGCAGCGTAGACTGGAGGGGAAATGGCTACACCTTC
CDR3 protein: CASSVDWRGNGYTF